This entry concerns a single T cell receptor (beta chain). The sample belongs to a study of blood T cell repertoires in COVID-19. On the study more broadly: Nucleic acid was either cDNA or gDNA, and it came from T cells, B-cell-depleted T cells, or PBMCs.

This CDR3 region has 14 residues. Between the trimmed V and J ends, which lost 2 bases and 5 bases, there was a span of 12 bases. Germline V gene lookup returns CDR1 MGHDK and CDR2 SYGVNS. Per the authors' pipeline: Reference gene primers were amplified, and this amplification served to estimate nucleated cell counts. Clones were sequenced by immunoSEQ multiplex PCR, and TCRdb holds only the in-frame ones, with some missing. V and J calls and clone size are those listed in that table; D and trimming were worked out from the DNA. Among 200,000 to 250,000 clones listed, about 86% were seen once. This receptor was taken from a woman aged 40 to 55 with acute COVID-19. The V call is TRBV25-1, the J call TRBJ1-1; D remains unclear. The specimen was PBMCs or T cells enriched from blood (not recorded which). Written as DNA, the CDR3 is TGTGCCAGCAGTGAAATCGCAGGAGGGACTGAAGCTTTCTTT. This codes for CASSEIAGGTEAFF.